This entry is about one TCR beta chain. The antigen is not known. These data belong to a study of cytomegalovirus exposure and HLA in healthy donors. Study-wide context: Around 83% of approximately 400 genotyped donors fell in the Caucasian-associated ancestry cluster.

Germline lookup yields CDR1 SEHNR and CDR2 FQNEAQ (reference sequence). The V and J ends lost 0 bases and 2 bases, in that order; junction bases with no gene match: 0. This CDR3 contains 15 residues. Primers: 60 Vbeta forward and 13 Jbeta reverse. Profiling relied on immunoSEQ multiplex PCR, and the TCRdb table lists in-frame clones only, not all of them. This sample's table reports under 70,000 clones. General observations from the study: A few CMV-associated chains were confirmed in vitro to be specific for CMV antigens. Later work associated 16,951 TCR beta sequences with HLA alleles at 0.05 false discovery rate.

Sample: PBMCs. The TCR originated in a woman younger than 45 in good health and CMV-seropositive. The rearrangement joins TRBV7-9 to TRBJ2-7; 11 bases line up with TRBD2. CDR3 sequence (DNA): TGTGCCAGCAGCTTAGCGGGACTAGCGGCCTACGAGCAGTACTTC. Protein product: CASSLAGLAAYEQYF.